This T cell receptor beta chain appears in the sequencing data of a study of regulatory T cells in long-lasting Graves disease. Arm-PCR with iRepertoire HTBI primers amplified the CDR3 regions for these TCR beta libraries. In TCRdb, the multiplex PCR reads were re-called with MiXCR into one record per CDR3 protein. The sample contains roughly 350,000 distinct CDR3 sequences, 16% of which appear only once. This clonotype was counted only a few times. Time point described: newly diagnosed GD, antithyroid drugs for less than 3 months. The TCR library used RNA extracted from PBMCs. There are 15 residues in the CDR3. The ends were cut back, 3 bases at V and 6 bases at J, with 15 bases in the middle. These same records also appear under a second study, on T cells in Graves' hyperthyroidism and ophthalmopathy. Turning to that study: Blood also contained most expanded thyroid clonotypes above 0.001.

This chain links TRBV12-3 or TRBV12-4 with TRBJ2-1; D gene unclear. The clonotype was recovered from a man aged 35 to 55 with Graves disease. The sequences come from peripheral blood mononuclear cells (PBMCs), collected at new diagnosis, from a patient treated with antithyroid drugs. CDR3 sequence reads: CASSFRDGPSNEQFF. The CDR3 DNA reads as TGTGCCAGCAGTTTCCGTGACGGACCGAGCAATGAGCAGTTCTTC.